This passage covers 8 T cell receptor beta chains from one sample sequenced in a study of tissue T cells after allogeneic stem cell transplantation. Using immunoSEQ multiplex PCR, the repertoire was profiled, and TCRdb retains in-frame clones only, with some absent. The sample records 26,000 or so clones, around 90% being singletons. The starting material was blood, obtained before transplantation. All receptors come from a male donor at least 60 years old who later had graft-versus-host disease after an allogeneic stem cell transplant.

The genes are TRBV19 and TRBJ1-2; possibly TRBD1 for D (5 bases). The CDR3 covers 14 residues. Trimming cost V 7 bases and J 5 bases, with 17 bases left between them. Germline loops: CDR1 LNHDA, CDR2 SQIVND (reference sequence). As DNA, the CDR3 is TGTGCCAGTAACGTCAGGGATTTGTTTTATGGCTACACCTTC. This codes for CASNVRDLFYGYTF.

The rearrangement joins TRBV10-3 to TRBJ1-5; no firm D call. The CDR3 runs to 17 residues. Trimming cost V 0 bases and J 3 bases, with 15 bases left between them. From germline, CDR1 is ENHRY and CDR2 SYGVKD. CDR3 loop: CAISESAGSGLNQPQHF. CDR3 nucleotides: TGTGCCATCAGTGAGTCGGCTGGGTCCGGACTCAATCAGCCCCAGCATTTT.

The genes are TRBV2 and TRBJ2-7, with 8 nucleotides matching TRBD1. Germline lookup yields CDR1 SNHLY and CDR2 FYNNEI. Trimming cost V 6 bases and J 4 bases; bases outside gene matches: 8. The CDR3 runs to 14 residues. The CDR3 region has the DNA TGTGCCAGCAGGCCCGGACAGGGCAGGTACGAGCAGTACTTC. Translated, it gives CASRPGQGRYEQYF.

This clone has only a few counts. This chain links TRBV7-8 with TRBJ1-6; D call uncertain. V was shortened by 0 bases and J by 7 bases, with 4 bases between the two germline ends. This CDR3 has 13 amino acids. In germline, CDR1 is SGHVS, CDR2 FQNEAQ. This CDR3 is CASSLALNSPLHF. The CDR3 DNA reads TGTGCCAGCAGCTTAGCCCTCAATTCACCCCTCCACTTT.

The chain recombines TRBV19 with TRBJ2-7, with TRBD1 matching 10 bases. Trimming cost V 6 bases and J 3 bases; bases outside gene matches: 2. Germline CDR1 LNHDA, CDR2 SQIVND (reference sequence). CDR3 length: 13 amino acids. CDR3 in amino acids: CASSWTGGYEQYF. In DNA, the CDR3 is TGTGCCAGTAGCTGGACAGGGGGCTACGAGCAGTACTTC. Variable domain in full (rest from reference TRBV19 and TRBJ2-7): DGGITQSPKYLFRKEGQNVTLSCEQNLNHDAMYWYRQDPGQGLRLIYYSQIVNDFQKGDIAEGYSVSREKKESFPLTVTSAQKNPTAFYLCASSWTGGYEQYFGPGTRLTVT.

The V gene is TRBV4-1, the J gene TRBJ1-2; weak D call: TRBD1 (5 bases). Trimming took off 4 bases at V and 8 bases at J, with 17 bases between the two ends. Germline CDR1 is MGHRA and CDR2 is YSYEKL. The CDR3 loop spans 14 amino acids. Written as DNA, the CDR3 is TGCGCCAGCAGCCTAGGGGACTCTCCCGGCGGCTACACCTTC. Translated, it gives CASSLGDSPGGYTF.

The chain carries TRBV11-3 and TRBJ2-2; 9 bases are a match to TRBD1. In germline, CDR1 is SGHNT, CDR2 YENEEA. The CDR3 spans 14 residues. Trimming removed 3 bases from V and 5 bases from J; junction bases left unmatched: 1. CDR3 in amino acids: CASSFGTGTGELFF. In nucleotides, the CDR3 is TGTGCCAGCAGCTTTGGGACAGGGACCGGGGAGCTGTTTTTT.

The chain links TRBV4-2 to TRBJ2-3; 10 nucleotides align to TRBD2. The J segment lost 0 bases and the V segment lost 0 bases, leaving 9 bases of the junction unmatched. CDR3 size: 19 residues. Germline V gives CDR1 LGHNA, CDR2 YNFKEQ. CDR3 residues: CASSQDQLAGTLSTDTQYF. In DNA form, the CDR3 reads TGTGCCAGCAGCCAAGATCAACTAGCGGGAACTTTAAGCACAGATACGCAGTATTTT.